This TCR beta chain was recovered during a study of Graves' ophthalmopathy and Graves' hyperthyroidism. The study, taken as a whole, reports: In separating ophthalmopathy from stable hyperthyroidism, a 13-signature model achieved 87.88% sensitivity and approximately 80% specificity.

TCR beta CDR3 regions were amplified from RNA transcripts. HTBI-primed first-round RT-PCR preceded second-round multiplex PCR. TCRdb redid the calling of the multiplex PCR reads with MiXCR, one entry per CDR3 protein. The repertoire consists of approximately 1.2 million distinct CDR3 sequences, with about 38% occurring once and the leading ten covering roughly 11%. This CDR3 is built from 12 residues. Between the trimmed V and J ends, which lost 11 bases and 7 bases, there was a span of 18 bases. Per the germline V gene, CDR1 is LGHDT and CDR2 is YNNKEL (reference sequence). Concerning this clonotype itself: The antigen remains undetermined.

The study recruited hyperthyroidism patients aged 18 to 65 who were newly diagnosed, under 2 months' duration. Patients were excluded if they had other autoimmune diseases or uncontrolled infections, and likewise if pregnancy or lactation applied. The TCR comes from an adult man with Graves' hyperthyroidism. The sample taken for sequencing was peripheral blood or thyroid tissue (not recorded which). The rearrangement joins TRBV3-1 to TRBJ2-7; D is possibly TRBD2 (7 bases). The CDR3 sequence is CACGGSSAEQYF. The CDR3 nucleotides read TGTGCCTGCGGGGGCAGTTCCGCGGAGCAGTACTTC.